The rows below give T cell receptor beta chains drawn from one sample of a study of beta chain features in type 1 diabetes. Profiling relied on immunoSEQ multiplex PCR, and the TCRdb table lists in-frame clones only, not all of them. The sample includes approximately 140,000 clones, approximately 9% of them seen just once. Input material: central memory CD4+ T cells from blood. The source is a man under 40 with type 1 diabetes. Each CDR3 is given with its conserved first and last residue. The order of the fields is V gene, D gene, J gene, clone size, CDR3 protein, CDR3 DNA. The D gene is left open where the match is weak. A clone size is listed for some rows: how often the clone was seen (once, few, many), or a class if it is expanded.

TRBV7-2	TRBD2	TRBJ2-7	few	CASSEWGSGEYEQYF	TGTGCCAGCAGCGAATGGGGGAGCGGGGAATACGAGCAGTACTTC
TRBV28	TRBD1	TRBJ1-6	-	CASTLTGYNSPLHF	TGTGCCAGCACCCTGACAGGGTATAATTCACCCCTCCACTTT
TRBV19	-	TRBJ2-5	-	CASSIKGGQETQYF	TGTGCCAGTAGTATAAAGGGGGGACAGGAGACCCAGTACTTC
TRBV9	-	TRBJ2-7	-	CASSVAPGGSYEQCF	TGTGCCAGCAGCGTAGCTCCGGGGGGCTCCTACGAGCAGTGCTTC
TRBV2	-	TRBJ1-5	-	CASRDQGGRGQPQHF	TGTGCCAGCAGGGACCAAGGGGGGAGGGGGCAGCCCCAGCATTTT
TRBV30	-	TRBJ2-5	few	CAWSESTLETQYF	TGTGCCTGGAGTGAGAGCACGTTGGAGACCCAGTACTTC
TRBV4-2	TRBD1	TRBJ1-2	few	CASSQDKSLGTGDYGYTF	TGTGCCAGCAGCCAAGATAAATCCCTAGGGACAGGGGACTATGGCTACACCTTC
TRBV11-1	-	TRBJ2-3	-	CASSLSRGKDTQYF	TGTGCCAGCAGCTTATCCCGGGGGAAAGATACGCAGTATTTT
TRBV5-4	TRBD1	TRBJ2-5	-	CASSLQQGIGETQYF	TGTGCCAGCAGCTTGCAACAGGGGATTGGAGAGACCCAGTACTTC
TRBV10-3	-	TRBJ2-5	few	CAISVGSRGGETQYF	TGTGCCATCAGTGTGGGGTCGCGGGGAGGAGAGACCCAGTACTTC
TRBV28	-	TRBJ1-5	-	CASSSPGEGNQPQHF	TGTGCCAGCAGTTCCCCCGGGGAGGGCAATCAGCCCCAGCATTTT
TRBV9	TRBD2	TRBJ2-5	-	CASSQTGTSFETQYF	TGTGCCAGCAGCCAGACCGGGACTAGCTTCGAGACCCAGTACTTC
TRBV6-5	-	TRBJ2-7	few	CASSYGGHLVLEQYF	TGTGCCAGCAGTTACGGTGGACACCTCGTCCTTGAGCAGTACTTC
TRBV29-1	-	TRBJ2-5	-	CSVRGQEETQYF	TGCAGCGTGAGAGGGCAGGAAGAGACCCAGTACTTC
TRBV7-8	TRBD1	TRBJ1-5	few	CASSSRRTGIVQPQHF	TGTGCCAGCAGCTCCCGTCGGACAGGGATAGTTCAGCCCCAGCATTTT
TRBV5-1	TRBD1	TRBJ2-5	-	CASQTGQTQGAQYF	TGCGCCAGTCAGACGGGACAGACCCAAGGGGCCCAGTACTTC
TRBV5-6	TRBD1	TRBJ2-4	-	CASSPGTGAQYF	TGTGCCAGCAGCCCGGGGACAGGGGCGCAGTACTTC
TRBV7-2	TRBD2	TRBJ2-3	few	CASSSLGAGITQYF	TGTGCCAGCAGCTCACTGGGAGCGGGGATTACGCAGTATTTT
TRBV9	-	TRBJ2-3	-	CASSVARGLPADTQYF	TGTGCCAGCAGCGTAGCTAGAGGTCTACCCGCAGATACGCAGTATTTT
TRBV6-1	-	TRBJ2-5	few	CASSERGSAPQETQYF	TGTGCCAGCAGTGAGAGAGGCAGCGCCCCCCAAGAGACCCAGTACTTC
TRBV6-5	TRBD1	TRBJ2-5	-	CASSQIYRGETQYF	TGTGCCAGCAGTCAAATTTACAGGGGAGAGACCCAGTACTTC
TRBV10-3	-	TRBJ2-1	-	CAISGTGFSYNEQFF	TGTGCCATCAGTGGCACAGGGTTCTCCTACAATGAGCAGTTCTTC
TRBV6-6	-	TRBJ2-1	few	CASTPRRGGDEQFF	TGTGCCAGCACCCCAAGGAGGGGGGGGGATGAGCAGTTCTTC
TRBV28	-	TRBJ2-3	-	CASSSRGTDTQYF	TGTGCCAGCAGTTCCAGGGGTACAGATACGCAGTATTTT
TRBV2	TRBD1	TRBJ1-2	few	CAGSDRGKNGYTF	TGTGCCGGTTCGGACAGGGGCAAAAATGGCTACACCTTC
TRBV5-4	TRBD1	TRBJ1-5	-	CASSLRGDSGQQPQHF	TGTGCCAGCAGCTTGAGGGGGGACAGCGGGCAGCAGCCCCAGCATTTT
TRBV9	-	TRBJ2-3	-	CASSVRGGWGTDTQYF	TGTGCCAGCAGCGTACGAGGGGGATGGGGCACAGATACGCAGTATTTT
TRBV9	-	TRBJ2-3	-	CASSVAGSGPDTQYF	TGTGCCAGCAGCGTAGCAGGGTCTGGCCCAGATACGCAGTATTTT
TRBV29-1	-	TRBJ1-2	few	CSVAQGAPPSF	-
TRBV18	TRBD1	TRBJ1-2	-	CASSEGQGVGYGYTF	TGTGCCAGCTCAGAAGGACAGGGAGTCGGCTATGGCTACACCTTC
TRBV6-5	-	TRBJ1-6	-	CASSYSRTADSPLHF	TGTGCCAGCAGTTACTCGAGAACAGCCGATTCACCCCTCCACTTT
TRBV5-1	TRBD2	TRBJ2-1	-	CASSLVSSGNNEQFF	TGCGCCAGCAGCTTGGTTTCTAGCGGAAACAATGAGCAGTTCTTC
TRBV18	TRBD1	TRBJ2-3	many	CASSLDRGRTDTQYF	TGTGCCAGCTCACTAGACAGGGGAAGAACAGATACGCAGTATTTT
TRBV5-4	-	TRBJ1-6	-	CASSDGNSPLHF	TGTGCCAGCAGCGACGGGAATTCACCCCTCCACTTT
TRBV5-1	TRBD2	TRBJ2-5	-	CASSFLAGDQETQYF	TGCGCCAGCAGCTTCCTAGCGGGGGACCAAGAGACCCAGTACTTC
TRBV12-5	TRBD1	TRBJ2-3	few	CASGPTGSTDTQYF	TGTGCTAGTGGTCCGACAGGGAGCACAGATACGCAGTATTTT
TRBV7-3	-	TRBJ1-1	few	CASSPQGNTEAFF	TGTGCCAGCAGCCCACAGGGTAACACTGAAGCTTTCTTT
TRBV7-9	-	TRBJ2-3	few	CASSQDREADTQYF	TGTGCCAGCAGCCAAGACAGGGAGGCAGATACGCAGTATTTT
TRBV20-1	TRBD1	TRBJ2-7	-	CSARQGNEQYF	TGCAGTGCTCGACAGGGCAACGAGCAGTACTTC
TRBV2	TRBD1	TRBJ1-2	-	CASSETPGQGRGYTF	TGTGCCAGCAGTGAAACCCCCGGACAGGGGAGAGGCTACACCTTC
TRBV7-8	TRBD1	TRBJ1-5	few	CASSFQGARGNQPQHF	TGTGCCAGCAGCTTTCAGGGGGCGCGGGGCAATCAGCCCCAGCATTTT
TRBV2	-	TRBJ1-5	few	CASSPQTPNQPQHF	TGTGCCAGCAGTCCCCAGACACCTAATCAGCCCCAGCATTTT
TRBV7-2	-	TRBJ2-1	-	CASSRLASSYNEQFF	TGTGCCAGCAGCCGACTTGCGAGCTCCTACAATGAGCAGTTCTTC
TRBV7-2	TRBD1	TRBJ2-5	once	CASSPGQGYGETQYF	TGTGCCAGCAGCCCGGGACAGGGTTATGGAGAGACCCAGTACTTC
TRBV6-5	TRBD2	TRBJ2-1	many	CASSYSTSGGRNEQFF	TGTGCCAGCAGTTACTCCACTAGCGGGGGGAGGAATGAGCAGTTCTTC
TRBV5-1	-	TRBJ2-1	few	CASSLAPGGTNEQFF	TGCGCCAGCAGCCTCGCTCCGGGGGGCACGAATGAGCAGTTCTTC
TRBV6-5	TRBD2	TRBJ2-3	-	CASSYVSGGALDTQYF	TGTGCCAGCAGTTACGTTAGCGGGGGGGCTTTAGATACGCAGTATTTT
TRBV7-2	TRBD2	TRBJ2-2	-	CASSRGVGQATNTGELFF	TGTGCCAGCAGCCGGGGGGTGGGGCAGGCGACTAACACCGGGGAGCTGTTTTTT